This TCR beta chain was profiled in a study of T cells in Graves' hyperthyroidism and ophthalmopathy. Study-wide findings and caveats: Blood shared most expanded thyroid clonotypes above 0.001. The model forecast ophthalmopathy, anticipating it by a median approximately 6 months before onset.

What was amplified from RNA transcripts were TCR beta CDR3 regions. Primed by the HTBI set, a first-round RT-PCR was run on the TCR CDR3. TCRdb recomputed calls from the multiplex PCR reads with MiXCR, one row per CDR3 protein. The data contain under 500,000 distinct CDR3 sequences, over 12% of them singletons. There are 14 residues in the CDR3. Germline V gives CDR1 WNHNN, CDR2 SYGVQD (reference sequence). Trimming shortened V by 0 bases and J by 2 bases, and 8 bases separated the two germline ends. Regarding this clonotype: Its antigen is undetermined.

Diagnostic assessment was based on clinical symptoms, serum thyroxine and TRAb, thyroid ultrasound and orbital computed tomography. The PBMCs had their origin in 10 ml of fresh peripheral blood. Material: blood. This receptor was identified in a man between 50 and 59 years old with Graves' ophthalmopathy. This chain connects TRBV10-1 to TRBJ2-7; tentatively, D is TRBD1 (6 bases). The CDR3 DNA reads TGCGCCAGCAGTGAGTCAGGGGACACCTACGAGCAGTACTTC. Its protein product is CASSESGDTYEQYF.